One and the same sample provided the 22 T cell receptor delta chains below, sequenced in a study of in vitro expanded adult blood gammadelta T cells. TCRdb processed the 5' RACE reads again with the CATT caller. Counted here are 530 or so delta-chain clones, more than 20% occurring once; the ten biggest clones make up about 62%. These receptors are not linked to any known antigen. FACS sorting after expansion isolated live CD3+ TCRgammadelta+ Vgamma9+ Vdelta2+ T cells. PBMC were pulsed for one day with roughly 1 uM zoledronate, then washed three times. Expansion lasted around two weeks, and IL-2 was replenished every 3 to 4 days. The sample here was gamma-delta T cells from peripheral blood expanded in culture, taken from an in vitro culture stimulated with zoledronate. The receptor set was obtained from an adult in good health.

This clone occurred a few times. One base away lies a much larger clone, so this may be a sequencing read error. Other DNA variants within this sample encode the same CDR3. The CDR3 here is CACDPTTGGYQFVYTDKLIF. The CDR3 nucleotides are TGTGCCTGTGACCCAACAACTGGGGGATATCAATTTGTGTACACTGATAAACTCATCTTT. The chain joins TRDV2 to TRDJ1, with 11 bases that match TRDD3. Germline V CDR1 and CDR2: GEAIGNYY, EKD. CDR3 length: 20 amino acids.

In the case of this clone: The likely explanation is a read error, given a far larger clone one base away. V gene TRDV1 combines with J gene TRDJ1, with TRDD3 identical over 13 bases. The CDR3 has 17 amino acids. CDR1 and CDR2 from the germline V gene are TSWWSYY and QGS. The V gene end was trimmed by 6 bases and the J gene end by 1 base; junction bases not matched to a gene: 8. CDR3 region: CALGDTGGYGSTDKLIF. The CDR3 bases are TGTGCTCTTGGTGATACTGGGGGATACGGGAGCACCGATAAACTCATCTTT.

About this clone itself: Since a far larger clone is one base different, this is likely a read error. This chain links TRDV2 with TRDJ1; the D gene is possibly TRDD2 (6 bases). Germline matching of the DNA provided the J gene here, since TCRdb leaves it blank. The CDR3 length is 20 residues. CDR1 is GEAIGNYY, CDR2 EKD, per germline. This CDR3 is CARDTVRVLHAGPDTDKLIF. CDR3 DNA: TGTGCCCGTGACACCGTTCGTGTCCTACACGCCGGGCCCGACACCGATAAACTCATCTTT.

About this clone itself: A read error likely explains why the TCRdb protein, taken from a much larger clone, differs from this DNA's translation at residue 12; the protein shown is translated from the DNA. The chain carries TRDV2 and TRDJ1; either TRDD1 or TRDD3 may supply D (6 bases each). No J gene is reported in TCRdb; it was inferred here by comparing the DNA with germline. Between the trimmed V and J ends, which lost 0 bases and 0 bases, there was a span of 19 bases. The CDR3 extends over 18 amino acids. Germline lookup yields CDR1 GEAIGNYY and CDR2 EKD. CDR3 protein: CACDTVLGANSDTDKLIF. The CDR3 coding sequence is TGTGCCTGTGACACCGTTTTGGGGGCTAATAGTGACACCGATAAACTCATCTTT.

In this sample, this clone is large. The CDR3 DNA reads as TGTGCCTGTGACCAACTGGGGCCTAACTATTACACCGATAAACTCATCTTT. Translation: CACDQLGPNYYTDKLIF. The chain recombines TRDV2 with TRDJ1; 7 nucleotides match TRDD3. The germline CDR1 and CDR2 sequences are GEAIGNYY and EKD. The CDR3 has 17 amino acids. Trimming cost V 3 bases and J 0 bases; bases outside gene matches: 12.

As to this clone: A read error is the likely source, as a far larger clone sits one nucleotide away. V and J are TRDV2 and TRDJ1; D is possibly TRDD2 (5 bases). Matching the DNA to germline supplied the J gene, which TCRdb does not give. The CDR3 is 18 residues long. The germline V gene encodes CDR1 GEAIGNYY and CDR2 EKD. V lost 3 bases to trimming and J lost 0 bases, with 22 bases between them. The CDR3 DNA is TGTGCCTGTGACCCACTGTCCCCGCCTACTGAGTACACCGATAAACTCATCTTT. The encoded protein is CACDPLSPPTEYTDKLIF.

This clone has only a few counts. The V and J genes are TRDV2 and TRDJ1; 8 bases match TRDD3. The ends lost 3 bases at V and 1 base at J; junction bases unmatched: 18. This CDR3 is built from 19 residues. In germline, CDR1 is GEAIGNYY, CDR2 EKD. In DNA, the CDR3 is TGTGCCTGTGACCCGGTTCCAAATCCCCTGGGATACGGCACCGATAAACTCATCTTT. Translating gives CACDPVPNPLGYGTDKLIF.

CDR3 region: CACDTLSGDTSLTAQLFF. CDR3 nucleotides: TGTGCCTGTGACACTCTCTCGGGGGATACGTCTTTGACAGCACAACTCTTCTTT. The genes are TRDV2 and TRDJ2; 10 positions agree with TRDD3. The J gene comes from matching the DNA to germline here; TCRdb lacks it. The CDR3 has 18 residues. Per germline, CDR1 GEAIGNYY and CDR2 EKD. The V and J ends lost 1 base and 0 bases, in that order; junction bases with no gene match: 7.

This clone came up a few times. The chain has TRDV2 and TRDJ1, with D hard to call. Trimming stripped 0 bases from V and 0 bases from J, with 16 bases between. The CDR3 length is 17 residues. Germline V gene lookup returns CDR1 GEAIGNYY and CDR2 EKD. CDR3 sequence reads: CACDTLTVPTYTDKLIF. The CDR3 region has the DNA TGTGCCTGTGACACCCTAACTGTCCCGACGTACACCGATAAACTCATCTTT.

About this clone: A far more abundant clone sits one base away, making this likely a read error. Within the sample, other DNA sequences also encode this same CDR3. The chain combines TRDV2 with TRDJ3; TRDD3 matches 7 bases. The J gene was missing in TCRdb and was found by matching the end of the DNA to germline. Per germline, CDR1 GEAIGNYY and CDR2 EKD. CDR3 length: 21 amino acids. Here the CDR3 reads CACDPALTGDLYSWDTRQMFF. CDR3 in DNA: TGTGCCTGTGACCCCGCCCTTACTGGGGACCTTTACTCCTGGGACACCCGGCAGATGTTTTTC.

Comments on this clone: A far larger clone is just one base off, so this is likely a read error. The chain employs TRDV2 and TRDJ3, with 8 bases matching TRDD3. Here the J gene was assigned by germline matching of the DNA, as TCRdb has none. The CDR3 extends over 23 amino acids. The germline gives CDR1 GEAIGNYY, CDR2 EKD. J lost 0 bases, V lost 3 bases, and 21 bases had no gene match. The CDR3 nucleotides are TGTGCCTGTGACTCCCTCGATACTGGGGGTCCCCTACCCCCCTCCTGGGACACCCGACAGATGTTTTTC. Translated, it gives CACDSLDTGGPLPPSWDTRQMFF.

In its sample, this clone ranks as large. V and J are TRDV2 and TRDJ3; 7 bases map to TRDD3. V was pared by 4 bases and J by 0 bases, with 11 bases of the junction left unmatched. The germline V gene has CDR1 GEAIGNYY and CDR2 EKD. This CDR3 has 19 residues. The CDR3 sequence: CACDSVGEPHSWDTRQMFF. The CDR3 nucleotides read TGTGCCTGTGATAGCGTGGGGGAGCCCCACTCCTGGGACACCCGACAGATGTTTTTC.

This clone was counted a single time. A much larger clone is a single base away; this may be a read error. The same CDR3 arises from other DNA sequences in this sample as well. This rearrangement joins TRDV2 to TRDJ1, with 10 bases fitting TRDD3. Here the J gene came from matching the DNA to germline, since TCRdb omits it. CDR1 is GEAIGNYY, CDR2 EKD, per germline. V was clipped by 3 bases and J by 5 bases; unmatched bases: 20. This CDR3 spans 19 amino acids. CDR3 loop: CACDPLGGDTLSGTDKLIF. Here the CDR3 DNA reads TGTGCCTGTGACCCACTCGGGGGGGATACGCTATCGGGCACTGATAAACTCATCTTT.

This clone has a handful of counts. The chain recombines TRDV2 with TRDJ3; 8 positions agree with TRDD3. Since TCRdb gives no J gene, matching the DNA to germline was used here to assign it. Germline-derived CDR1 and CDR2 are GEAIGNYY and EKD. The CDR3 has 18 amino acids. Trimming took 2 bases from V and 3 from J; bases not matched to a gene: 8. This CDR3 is CACDRYWGEDWDTRQMFF. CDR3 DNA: TGTGCCTGTGACAGGTACTGGGGGGAGGACTGGGACACCCGACAGATGTTTTTC.

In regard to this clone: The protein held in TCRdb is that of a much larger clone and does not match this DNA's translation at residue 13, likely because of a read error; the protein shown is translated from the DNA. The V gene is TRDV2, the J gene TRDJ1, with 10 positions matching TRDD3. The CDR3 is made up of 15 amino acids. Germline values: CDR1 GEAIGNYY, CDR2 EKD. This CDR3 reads CACDRLGDRSDKFIF. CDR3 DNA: TGTGCCTGTGATCGCCTGGGGGATAGGTCCGATAAATTCATCTTT.

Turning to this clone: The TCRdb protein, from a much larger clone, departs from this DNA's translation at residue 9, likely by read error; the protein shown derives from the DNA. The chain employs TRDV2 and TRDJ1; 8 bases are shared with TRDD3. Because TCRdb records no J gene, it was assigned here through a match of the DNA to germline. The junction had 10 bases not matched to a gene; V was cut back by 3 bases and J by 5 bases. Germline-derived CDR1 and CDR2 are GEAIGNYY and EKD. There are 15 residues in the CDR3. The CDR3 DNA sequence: TGTGCCTGTGACGGACCACTGGGGGGCCAGGATAAACTCATCTTT. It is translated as CACDGPLGGQDKLIF.

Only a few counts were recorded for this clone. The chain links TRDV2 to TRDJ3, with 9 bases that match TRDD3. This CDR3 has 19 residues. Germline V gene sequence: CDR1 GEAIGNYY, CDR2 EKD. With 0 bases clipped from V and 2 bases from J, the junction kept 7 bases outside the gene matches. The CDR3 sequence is CACDTLGLGEPWDTRQMFF. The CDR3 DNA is TGTGCCTGTGACACCCTAGGACTGGGGGAACCCTGGGACACCCGACAGATGTTTTTC.

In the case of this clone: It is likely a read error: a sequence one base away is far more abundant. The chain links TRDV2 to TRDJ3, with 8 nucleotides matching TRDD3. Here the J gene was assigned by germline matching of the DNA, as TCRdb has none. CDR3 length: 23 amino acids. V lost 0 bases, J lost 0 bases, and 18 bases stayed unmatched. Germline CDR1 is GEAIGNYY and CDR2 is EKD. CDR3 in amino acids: CACDTLDTGGPLPPSWDTRQMFF. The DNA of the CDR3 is TGTGCCTGTGACACCCTCGATACTGGGGGTCCTCTACCCCCCTCCTGGGACACCCGACAGATGTTTTTC.

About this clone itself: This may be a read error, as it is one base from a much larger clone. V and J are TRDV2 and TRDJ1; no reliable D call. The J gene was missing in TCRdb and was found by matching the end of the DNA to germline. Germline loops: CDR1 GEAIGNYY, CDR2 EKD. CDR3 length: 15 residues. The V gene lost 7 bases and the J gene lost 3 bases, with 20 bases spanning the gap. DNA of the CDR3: TGTGCCTGGGAAAAGGTACCCGCGAGGTCCGATAAACTCATCTTT. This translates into CAWEKVPARSDKLIF.

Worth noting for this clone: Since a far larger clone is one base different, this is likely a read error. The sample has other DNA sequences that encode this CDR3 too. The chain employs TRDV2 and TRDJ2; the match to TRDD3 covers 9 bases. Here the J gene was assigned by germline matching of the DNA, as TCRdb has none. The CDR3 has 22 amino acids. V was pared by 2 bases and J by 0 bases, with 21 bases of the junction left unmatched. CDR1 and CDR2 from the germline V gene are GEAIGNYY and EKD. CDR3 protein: CACDSLLGETPHQTSLTAQLFF. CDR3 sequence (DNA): TGTGCCTGTGACAGCTTACTGGGGGAGACTCCCCACCAGACCTCTTTGACAGCACAACTCTTCTTT.

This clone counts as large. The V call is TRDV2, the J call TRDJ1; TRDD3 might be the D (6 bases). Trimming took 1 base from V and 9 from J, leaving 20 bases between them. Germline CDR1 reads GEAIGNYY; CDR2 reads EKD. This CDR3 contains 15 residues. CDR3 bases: TGTGCCTGTGACACTCTTTGGGGGCCTCGAGGTGAACTCATCTTT. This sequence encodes CACDTLWGPRGELIF.

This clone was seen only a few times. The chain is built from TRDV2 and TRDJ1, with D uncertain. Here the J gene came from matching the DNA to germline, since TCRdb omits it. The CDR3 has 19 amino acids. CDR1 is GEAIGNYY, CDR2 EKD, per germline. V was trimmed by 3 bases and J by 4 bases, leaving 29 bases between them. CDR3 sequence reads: CACDPIYSSVIRLDDKLIF. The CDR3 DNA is TGTGCCTGTGACCCCATCTACTCATCAGTAATCCGTTTGGACGATAAACTCATCTTT.